The 26 T cell receptor beta chains given below trace back to one sample, sequenced in a study of blood T cell repertoires in COVID-19. TCRdb keeps only in-frame clones here, not all; method: immunoSEQ multiplex PCR. Of about 26,000 clones in the sample, about 92% were seen once. Sequencing used peripheral blood. These receptors were obtained from a human donor in a cohort sampled during active COVID-19.

The gene calls are TRBV24-1 and TRBJ2-3; TRBD2 aligns across 8 bases. V shed 0 bases and J 1 base; nucleotides not matched to a gene: 14. Germline lookup yields CDR1 KGHDR and CDR2 SFDVKD. The CDR3 extends over 20 amino acids. The CDR3 reads CATSDLGGAGDRGRTDTQYF. The DNA for the CDR3 is TGTGCCACCAGTGATTTGGGCGGAGCGGGAGACCGAGGACGCACAGATACGCAGTATTTT.

The chain joins TRBV3-1 (or the pseudogene TRBV3-2) to TRBJ2-3; D possibly corresponds to TRBD2 (6 bases). Looked up from germline, CDR1 is LGHDT and CDR2 is YNNKEL (reference sequence). V was pared by 1 base and J by 0 bases, with 17 bases between. There are 18 residues in the CDR3. The CDR3 DNA is TGTGCCAGCAGCCAAGGGCTATGGGACTTAGCTAGCACAGATACGCAGTATTTT. Amino acid sequence: CASSQGLWDLASTDTQYF.

This clone came up a few times. The chain uses TRBV30 and TRBJ2-2; TRBD2 aligns across 9 bases. Trimming removed 3 bases from V and 0 bases from J; junction bases left unmatched: 5. The CDR3 extends over 16 amino acids. Germline V CDR1 and CDR2: GTSNPN, SVGIG (reference sequence). In DNA, the CDR3 is TGTGCCTGGAGGGGGGTAGCGGGAGCGAACACCGGGGAGCTGTTTTTT. Its protein is CAWRGVAGANTGELFF.

The J gene is TRBJ1-1, the V gene TRBV6-5; D possibly corresponds to TRBD1 (5 bases). From germline, CDR1 is MNHEY and CDR2 SVGAGI. V was shortened by 0 bases and J by 0 bases, with 8 bases between the two germline ends. CDR3 length equals 15 residues. CDR3 residues: CASSYSDTVNTEAFF. For the CDR3, the DNA is TGTGCCAGCAGTTACTCGGACACGGTGAACACTGAAGCTTTCTTT.

The gene calls are TRBV29-1 and TRBJ2-7; D is uncertain. The V gene's germline CDR1 is SQVTM and CDR2 ANQGSEA. There are 11 residues in the CDR3. Trimming removed 5 bases from V and 0 bases from J, with 5 bases in between. This CDR3 is CSVWSSYEQYF. The CDR3 bases are TGCAGCGTTTGGAGCTCCTACGAGCAGTACTTC.

The chain combines TRBV3-1 (or the pseudogene TRBV3-2) with TRBJ1-3; TRBD1 matches at 7 bases. Germline CDR1 is LGHDT and CDR2 is YNNKEL (reference sequence). Losses at the gene ends were 4 bases for V and 7 bases for J; bases not matched to a gene: 7. The CDR3 extends over 14 amino acids. CDR3: CASSLRGQGNTIYF. CDR3 DNA: TGTGCCAGCAGCCTTAGGGGGCAGGGTAACACCATATATTTT.

The chain is built from TRBV7-2 and TRBJ2-1; 9 nucleotides agree with TRBD2. With V trimmed by 4 bases and J by 4 bases, 2 bases remained unmatched. Germline CDR1 is SGHTA and CDR2 is FQGNSA. This CDR3 is 14 amino acids long. The CDR3 spells CASSSTSGYNEQFF. CDR3 nucleotides: TGTGCCAGCAGCTCGACTAGCGGTTACAATGAGCAGTTCTTC.

This clone came up once. This chain connects TRBV3-1 (or the pseudogene TRBV3-2) to TRBJ1-3; no definite D call. Between the trimmed V and J ends, which lost 0 bases and 6 bases, there was a span of 12 bases. This CDR3 region has 15 residues. Per germline, CDR1 LGHDT and CDR2 YNNKEL (reference sequence). The CDR3 DNA follows: TGTGCCAGCAGCCAAGATTCCGGACTGCAAAACACCATATATTTT. It specifies CASSQDSGLQNTIYF.

V usage is TRBV5-5 and J usage is TRBJ2-2; D is unresolved. The CDR3 contains 17 residues. The germline V gene encodes CDR1 SGHKS and CDR2 YYEKEE (reference sequence). The V end was cut by 2 bases, the J end by 4 bases, with 18 bases between. The CDR3 coding sequence is TGTGCCAGCAGCTTAACTTTCCGCTCGACACCCACCGGGGAGCTGTTTTTT. This encodes CASSLTFRSTPTGELFF.

V gene TRBV27 combines with J gene TRBJ1-1; D is perhaps TRBD1 (5 bases). The CDR3 has 13 amino acids. Trimming took 5 bases from V and 5 from J, leaving 12 bases between them. The germline CDR1 and CDR2 sequences are MNHEY and SMNVEV (reference sequence). DNA of the CDR3: TGTGCCAGCAGTAGGCAGGGTTTGACTGAAGCTTTCTTT. Protein: CASSRQGLTEAFF.

The chain joins TRBV28 to TRBJ1-2; D is unresolved. Germline CDR1 reads MDHEN; CDR2 reads SYDVKM. Trimming shortened V by 2 bases and J by 8 bases, and 12 bases separated the two germline ends. There are 13 residues in the CDR3. CDR3 bases: TGTGCCAGCAGTTTAAGGAGGGATCGGGGCTACACCTTC. It specifies CASSLRRDRGYTF.

This chain links TRBV5-1 with TRBJ1-2; D not resolved. This CDR3 region has 12 residues. Trimming stripped 2 bases from V and 8 bases from J, with 10 bases between. The germline V gene encodes CDR1 SGHRS and CDR2 YFSETQ. In DNA form, the CDR3 reads TGCGCCAGCAGCTTACAGTCTGACGGCTACACCTTC. This encodes CASSLQSDGYTF.

The V and J genes are TRBV7-6 and TRBJ2-1; 10 bases line up with TRBD2. The CDR3 loop spans 18 amino acids. Germline V gene lookup returns CDR1 SGHVS and CDR2 FNYEAQ. J was trimmed by 0 bases and V by 4 bases; bases with no gene match: 9. This CDR3 reads CASSSSGVAGGSYNEQFF. In DNA, the CDR3 is TGTGCCAGCAGCTCGTCCGGGGTAGCGGGGGGCTCCTACAATGAGCAGTTCTTC.

The chain employs TRBV5-1 and TRBJ2-2; TRBD2 might be the D (6 bases). The CDR3 runs 16 residues. Per germline, CDR1 SGHRS and CDR2 YFSETQ. Trimming removed 0 bases at V and 1 base at J, with 10 bases between. Written as DNA, the CDR3 is TGCGCCAGCAGCTTGGGTGCGGGAAGGAACACCGGGGAGCTGTTTTTT. Translating gives CASSLGAGRNTGELFF.

The chain recombines TRBV3-1 (or the pseudogene TRBV3-2) with TRBJ2-5, with 13 nucleotides matching TRBD2. J gave up 5 bases and V 3 bases, and 12 bases lay outside the gene matches. The length of the CDR3 is 18 residues. Germline V gene lookup returns CDR1 LGHDT and CDR2 YNNKEL (reference sequence). The CDR3 spells CASSQRTGLAGAGETQYF. CDR3 in DNA: TGTGCCAGCAGCCAGAGGACAGGACTAGCGGGAGCGGGGGAGACCCAGTACTTC.

In its sample, this clone was seen once. The rearrangement uses TRBV10-3 and TRBJ2-3, with TRBD2 identical over 9 bases. CDR3 size: 16 residues. The V segment lost 3 bases and the J segment 5 bases; nucleotides outside the gene matches: 9. Germline assignment: CDR1 ENHRY and CDR2 SYGVKD. CDR3 in DNA: TGTGCCATCAGTGAAAACCCAGCGGGGGGAATAGATACGCAGTATTTT. Its protein product is CAISENPAGGIDTQYF.

The chain recombines TRBV6-5 with TRBJ2-1, with 10 positions matching TRBD2. Germline V lookup: CDR1 MNHEY, CDR2 SVGAGI. The V segment lost 5 bases and the J segment 6 bases; nucleotides outside the gene matches: 7. The CDR3 loop spans 15 amino acids. CDR3 DNA sequence: TGTGCCAGCAGTCCGGGACTAGCGACAGGCAATGAGCAGTTCTTC. Its protein product is CASSPGLATGNEQFF.

The chain employs TRBV2 and TRBJ1-1, with 9 nucleotides matching TRBD1. CDR1 is SNHLY, CDR2 FYNNEI, per germline. The V gene end was trimmed by 8 bases and the J gene end by 4 bases; junction bases not matched to a gene: 5. This CDR3 comprises 13 residues. CDR3 coding DNA: TGTGCCAGCTGGGGACAGGGAGTCACTGAAGCTTTCTTT. Translating gives CASWGQGVTEAFF.

This rearrangement joins TRBV28 to TRBJ1-1, with D unclear. This CDR3 is 10 amino acids long. The germline V gene encodes CDR1 MDHEN and CDR2 SYDVKM. Trimming stripped 7 bases from V and 3 bases from J, with 3 bases between. CDR3: CASTDTEAFF. DNA of the CDR3: TGTGCCAGCACGGACACTGAAGCTTTCTTT.

The chain recombines TRBV25-1 with TRBJ1-2; TRBD1 matches at 8 bases. Germline V gives CDR1 MGHDK, CDR2 SYGVNS. The junction had 5 bases not matched to a gene; V was cut back by 1 base and J by 4 bases. CDR3 length equals 15 residues. The CDR3 reads CASSESGGRSYGYTF. DNA of the CDR3: TGTGCCAGCAGTGAATCAGGGGGCCGAAGCTATGGCTACACCTTC.

This clone was recorded only once. The chain combines TRBV11-3 with TRBJ2-1, with D tentatively TRBD2 (6 bases). Germline CDR1 SGHNT, CDR2 YENEEA. The CDR3 contains 14 residues. V lost 1 base and J 12 bases, leaving 16 bases between the germline ends. The CDR3 sequence is CASSLARLAWRQFF. The CDR3 DNA follows: TGTGCCAGCAGCTTAGCCCGTCTAGCGTGGAGGCAGTTCTTC.

V gene TRBV10-2 combines with J gene TRBJ1-6, with 7 bases that match TRBD1. The trim removed 6 bases at V and 6 bases at J, leaving 2 bases unmatched. Germline CDR1 WSHSY, CDR2 SAAADI. The CDR3 consists of 13 residues. CDR3 region: CASRWDSNSPLHF. In nucleotides, the CDR3 is TGCGCCAGCAGATGGGACAGTAATTCACCCCTCCACTTT.

The V gene is TRBV12-3 or TRBV12-4, the J gene TRBJ2-2, with a tentative D call TRBD2 (7 bases). V lost 3 bases and J 10 bases, leaving 12 bases between the germline ends. The CDR3 runs 13 residues. The CDR3 region has the DNA TGTGCCAGCAGTTTCCGGGGGGCCGAGGAGCTGTTTTTT. Protein sequence: CASSFRGAEELFF.

This chain uses TRBV3-1 (or the pseudogene TRBV3-2) with TRBJ2-4; the D gene is possibly TRBD2 (6 bases). CDR3 length: 15 amino acids. V lost 0 bases, J lost 9 bases, and 15 bases lay in between. Germline V lookup: CDR1 LGHDT, CDR2 YNNKEL (reference sequence). CDR3 DNA sequence: TGTGCCAGCAGCCAAGATCGCGGCGGAGGGAGCATTCAGTACTTC. Its protein is CASSQDRGGGSIQYF.

The V gene is TRBV7-2, the J gene TRBJ2-7; the D gene is possibly TRBD1 (5 bases). Germline V gives CDR1 SGHTA, CDR2 FQGNSA. V shed 5 bases and J shed 3 bases, with 11 bases lying between them. CDR3 length: 13 amino acids. The CDR3 loop reads CASSIVRGYEQYF. DNA for the CDR3: TGTGCCAGCAGCATCGTTAGGGGCTACGAGCAGTACTTC.

The V call is TRBV7-9, the J call TRBJ1-1; D is possibly TRBD1 (6 bases). V shed 0 bases and J shed 3 bases, with 14 bases lying between them. Germline V CDR1 and CDR2: SEHNR, FQNEAQ (reference sequence). CDR3 length: 16 amino acids. The CDR3 here is CASSLAGRGGHTEAFF. CDR3 sequence (DNA): TGTGCCAGCAGCTTAGCTGGCAGGGGTGGGCACACTGAAGCTTTCTTT.